A single T cell receptor (beta chain) is shown here with its context. This clone was found once. Its cognate antigen has yet to be identified. Base qualities are not at hand, and no much larger clone is one base apart. The same CDR3 arises from other DNA sequences in this sample as well. The CDR3 runs 14 amino acids, cysteine and phenylalanine included. Solely the CDR3 DNA is kept, with 42 bases framed from the first base. CDR1 is given as SGDLS and CDR2 as YYNGEE, both from the germline V gene. V was cut back by 0 bases and J by 1 base, leaving a gap of 7 bases between them. Explained via the paper, the treatment or condition label denotes: 15 to 20 received Ad26.COV2.S at low or high dose, single or two shots; about five received placebo; per-sample allocation not given. For vaccine and placebo recipients, the sequenced repertoires came from samples collected on day 63 after the first injection. In Cohort 1b, 20 to 25 adults aged 18-55 years were enrolled at a single site in Boston, USA, between 29 July and 7 August 2020. Ad26.COV2.S was a replication-incompetent adenovirus type 26 vector expressing a prefusion-stabilized SARS-CoV-2 spike protein from the original Wuhan strain.

The source of the sample is a study of Ad26.COV2.S vaccination and SARS-CoV-2 variants (dated by TCRdb to about 2021). Describing the broader study: Vaccine-arm donors came from COV1001, a multicentre, randomized, double-blind, placebo-controlled phase I-IIa trial of Ad26.COV2.S in healthy adults. Ad26.COV2.S was administered intramuscularly at a dose of 5x10^10 or 1x10^11 viral particles, either as one shot or as two shots given 56 days apart. The specificity and breadth of SARS-CoV-2-reactive T cell receptors after Ad26.COV2.S vaccination were assessed by TCRbeta repertoire sequencing. The TCR-sequenced set comprised around 32 samples: around 20 Ad26.COV2.S vaccine recipients, 5 placebo recipients and 8 SARS-CoV-2 convalescent individuals. Participants in the trial were split at random into five groups of five each, receiving low-dose or high-dose Ad26.COV2.S once or twice, or else placebo on both occasions. Throughout the experiments and outcome assessment, investigators stayed blinded to trial group allocation. Results the study describes overall, beyond this receptor: Vaccine and placebo recipients had similar non-spike TCR breadth, a finding consistent with the vaccine containing only spike. Substantial breadth of spike-specific CD8+ and CD4+ T cell responses was reported after vaccination. The study lacked the statistical power to compare responses across vaccine doses or regimens. According to the authors, total T cell responses may have been underestimated by the TCR breadth and depth analyses. Compared with placebo recipients, Ad26.COV2.S recipients showed higher spike-specific TCR breadth (P = 0.0014).

The immunoSEQ Assay was the method used to sequence TCRbeta CDR3 regions. After extraction, genomic DNA underwent amplification by bias-controlled multiplex PCR, followed by high-throughput sequencing. Regarding the original processing steps: To quantify the absolute abundance of each unique TCRbeta CDR3 region, sequences were collapsed and filtered. Usable DNA was measured by amplifying reference genes present in all nucleated cells, and TCRbeta template counts were normalized to that usable DNA to estimate T cell fraction. Repertoire TCRs were annotated as SARS-CoV-2-specific when V gene, CDR3 amino acid sequence and J gene were exactly matched to a known reactive TCR set. The reference SARS-CoV-2 TCR set was derived from MIRA and filtered for enrichment in COVID-19-positive ImmuneCODE repertoires, a step that removed public or cross-reactive TCRs. Using the MIRA antigens, annotated TCRs were further analysed by specific ORF or by position within an ORF. Breadth was defined as annotated unique rearrangements over total unique productive rearrangements; depth was the summed frequency of those rearrangements. Group comparisons of TCR breadth used two-sided Wilcoxon rank-sum tests. TCRdb stores this immuneACCESS table with in-frame sequences only. Part of the clones is absent; in the studies checked, under half of the shortfall reflects unresolved V genes, and no reason is known for the rest. V and J calls and clone size follow that table, whereas D and trimming were derived from the DNA. A total of roughly 400,000 clones appear in this sample, about 92% of them only once. The top ten clonotypes cover about 4.4% of the sample.

The clonotype was recovered from a person between 18 and 60 years old who received the Ad26.COV2.S COVID-19 vaccine or a placebo. The rearrangement joined TRBV9 to TRBJ2-5; TRBD2 is a possible D gene, resting on 5 matching bases. Sequencing was performed on peripheral blood, taken in a trial of Ad26.COV2.S vaccine versus placebo. The CDR3 in this case is CASSVGAVQETQYF. In nucleotide form, the sequence is TGTGCCAGCAGCGTAGGAGCGGTCCAAGAGACCCAGTACTTC.